The clone carrying this TCR beta chain was recorded a few times. Antigen: not known. Blood was drawn once from each donor into heparinised tubes. The draws averaged about 110 mL. CD45RO/CCR7/CD25/CD127/CD95/CD27 separated CD4+ naive, central memory, regulatory and stem cell-like memory cells by sorting. The sample belongs to a study of beta chain features in type 1 diabetes. Study-level points and caveats: Diminished insertions and augmented deletions at VDJ junctions characterized type 1 diabetes patients. Shorter TCRB CDR3s, moderately but significantly so, were found in Type 1 diabetes patients in all four CD4+ subsets.

Isolated RNA was reverse transcribed in full, so expressed TCRB transcripts were sequenced. Measured with immunoSEQ multiplex PCR; TCRdb has only the in-frame clones, and not every one. The sample holds 630,000 or so clones, about 14% seen once. CDR1 and CDR2 (germline): SGHRS, YFSETQ. The CDR3 consists of 14 residues. V was clipped by 1 base and J by 5 bases, with 10 bases between them. Sequencing was done on a sample of naive CD4+ T cells from blood. This TCR derives from a man aged 18 to 30 with type 1 diabetes. The chain couples TRBV5-1 to TRBJ2-1, with D possibly matching TRBD1 (6 bases). The DNA of the CDR3 is TGCGCCAGCAGCTTGTGGCAGGGGAACAATGAGCAGTTCTTC. Encoded protein: CASSLWQGNNEQFF. The full variable domain, rest sourced from reference TRBV5-1 and TRBJ2-1, is KAGVTQTPRYLIKTRGQQVTLSCSPISGHRSVSWYQQTPGQGLQFLFEYFSETQRNKGNFPGRFSGRQFSNSRSEMNVSTLELGDSALYLCASSLWQGNNEQFFGPGTRLTVL.